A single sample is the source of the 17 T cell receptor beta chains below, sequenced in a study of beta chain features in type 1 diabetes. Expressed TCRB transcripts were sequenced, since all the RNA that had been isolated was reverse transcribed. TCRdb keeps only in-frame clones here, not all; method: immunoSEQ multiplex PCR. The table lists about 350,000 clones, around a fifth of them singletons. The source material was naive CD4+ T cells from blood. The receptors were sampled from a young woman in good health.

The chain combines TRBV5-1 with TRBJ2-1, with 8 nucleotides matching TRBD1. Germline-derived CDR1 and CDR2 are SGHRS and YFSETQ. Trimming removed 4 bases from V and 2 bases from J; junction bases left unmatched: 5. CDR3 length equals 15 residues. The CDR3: CASSPQGATYNEQFF. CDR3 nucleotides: TGCGCCAGCAGCCCTCAGGGGGCCACCTACAATGAGCAGTTCTTC.

Written as DNA, the CDR3 is TGTGCCAGCAGGCGGACAGTGGACACTGAAGCTTTCTTT. It encodes CASRRTVDTEAFF. This rearrangement joins TRBV2 to TRBJ1-1; the D gene is possibly TRBD1 (6 bases). This CDR3 has 13 amino acids. The germline V and J ends were trimmed by 6 bases and 3 bases, with 11 bases remaining between them. Per the germline V gene, CDR1 is SNHLY and CDR2 is FYNNEI. The full variable domain, completed using reference TRBV2 and TRBJ1-1, is EPEVTQTPSHQVTQMGQEVILRCVPISNHLYFYWYRQILGQKVEFLVSFYNNEISEKSEIFDDQFSVERPDGSNFTLKIRSTKLEDSAMYFCASRRTVDTEAFFGQGTRLTVV.

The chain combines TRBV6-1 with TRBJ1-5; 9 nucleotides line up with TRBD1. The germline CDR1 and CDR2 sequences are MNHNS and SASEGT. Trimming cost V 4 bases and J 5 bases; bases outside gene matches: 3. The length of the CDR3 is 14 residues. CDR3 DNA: TGTGCCAGCAGTGGGGACAGGGCGGATCAGCCCCAGCATTTT. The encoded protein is CASSGDRADQPQHF.

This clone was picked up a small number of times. The CDR3 nucleotides read TGTGCCTGGAGGACTCTAGCTAACTATGGCTACACCTTC. The encoded protein is CAWRTLANYGYTF. This chain uses TRBV30 with TRBJ1-2; D unclear. CDR1 GTSNPN and CDR2 SVGIG come from the germline V gene (reference sequence). CDR3 length equals 13 residues. V lost 3 bases and J lost 0, with 8 bases in between.

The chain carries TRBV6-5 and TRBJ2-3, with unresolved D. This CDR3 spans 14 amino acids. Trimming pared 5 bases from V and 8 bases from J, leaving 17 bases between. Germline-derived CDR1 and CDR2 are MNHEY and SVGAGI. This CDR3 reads CASSDSPRHGTQYF. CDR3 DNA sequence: TGTGCCAGCAGTGATTCTCCACGCCACGGTACGCAGTATTTT.

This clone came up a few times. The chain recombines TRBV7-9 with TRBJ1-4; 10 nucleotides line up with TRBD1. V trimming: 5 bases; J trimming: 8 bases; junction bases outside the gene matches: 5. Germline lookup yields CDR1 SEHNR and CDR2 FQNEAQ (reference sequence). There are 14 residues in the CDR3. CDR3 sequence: CASSLGTGEEKLFF. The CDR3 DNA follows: TGTGCCAGCAGCCTCGGGACAGGGGAGGAAAAACTGTTTTTT. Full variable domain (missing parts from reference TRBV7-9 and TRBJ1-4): DTGVSQNPRHKITKRGQNVTFRCDPISEHNRLYWYRQTLGQGPEFLTYFQNEAQLEKSRLLSDRFSAERPKGSFSTLEIQRTEQGDSAMYLCASSLGTGEEKLFFGSGTQLSVL.

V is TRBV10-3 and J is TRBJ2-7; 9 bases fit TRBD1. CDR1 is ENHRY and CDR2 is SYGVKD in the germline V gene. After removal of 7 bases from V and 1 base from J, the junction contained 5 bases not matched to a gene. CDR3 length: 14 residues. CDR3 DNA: TGTGCCATCAAAATGGGGACAGGGTCCTACGAGCAGTACTTC. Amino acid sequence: CAIKMGTGSYEQYF.

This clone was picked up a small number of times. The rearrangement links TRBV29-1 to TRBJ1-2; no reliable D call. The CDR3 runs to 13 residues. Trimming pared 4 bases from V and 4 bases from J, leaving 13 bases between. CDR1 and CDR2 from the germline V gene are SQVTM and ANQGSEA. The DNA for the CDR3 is TGCAGCGTTGGTCGCCCACGGAGCTATGGCTACACCTTC. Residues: CSVGRPRSYGYTF. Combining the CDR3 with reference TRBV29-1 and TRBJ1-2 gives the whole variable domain SAVISQKPSRDICQRGTSLTIQCQVDSQVTMMFWYRQQPGQSLTLIATANQGSEATYESGFVIDKFPISRPNLTFSTLTVSNMSPEDSSIYLCSVGRPRSYGYTFGSGTRLTVV.

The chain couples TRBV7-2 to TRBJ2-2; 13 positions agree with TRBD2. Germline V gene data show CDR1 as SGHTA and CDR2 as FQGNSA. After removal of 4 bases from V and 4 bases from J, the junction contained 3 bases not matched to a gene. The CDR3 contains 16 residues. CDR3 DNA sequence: TGTGCCAGCAGCTCCCGGACTAGCGGGAGCACCGGGGAGCTGTTTTTT. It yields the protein CASSSRTSGSTGELFF.

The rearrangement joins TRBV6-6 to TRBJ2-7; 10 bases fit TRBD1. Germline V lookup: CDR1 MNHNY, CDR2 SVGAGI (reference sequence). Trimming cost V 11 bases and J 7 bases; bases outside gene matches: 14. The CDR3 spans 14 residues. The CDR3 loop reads CAVRGRQGALEQYF. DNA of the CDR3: TGTGCCGTCCGGGGTAGACAGGGGGCGTTGGAGCAGTACTTC.

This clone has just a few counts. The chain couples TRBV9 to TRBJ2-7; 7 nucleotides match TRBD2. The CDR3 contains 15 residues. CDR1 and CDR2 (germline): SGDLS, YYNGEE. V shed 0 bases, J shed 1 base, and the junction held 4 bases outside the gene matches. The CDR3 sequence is CASSVGAGRSYEQYF. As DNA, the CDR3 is TGTGCCAGCAGCGTAGGAGCGGGGAGATCCTACGAGCAGTACTTC.

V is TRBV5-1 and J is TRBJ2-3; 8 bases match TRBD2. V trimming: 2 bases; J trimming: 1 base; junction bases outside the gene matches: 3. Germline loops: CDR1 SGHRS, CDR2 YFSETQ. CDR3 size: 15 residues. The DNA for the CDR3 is TGCGCCAGCAGCTTAACGGGAGGGCGCACAGATACGCAGTATTTT. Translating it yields CASSLTGGRTDTQYF.

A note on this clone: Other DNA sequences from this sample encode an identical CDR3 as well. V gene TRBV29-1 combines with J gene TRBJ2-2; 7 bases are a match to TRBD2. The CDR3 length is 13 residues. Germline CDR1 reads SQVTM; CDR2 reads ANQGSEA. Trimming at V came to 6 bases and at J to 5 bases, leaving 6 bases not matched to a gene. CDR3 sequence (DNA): TGCAGCGTGGGGGGGAGAGGGACCGGGGAGCTGTTTTTT. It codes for CSVGGRGTGELFF.

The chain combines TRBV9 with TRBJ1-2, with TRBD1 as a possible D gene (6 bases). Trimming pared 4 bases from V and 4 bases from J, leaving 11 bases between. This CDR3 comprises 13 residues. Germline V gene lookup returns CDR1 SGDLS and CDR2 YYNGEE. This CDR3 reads CASSLGQSYGYTF. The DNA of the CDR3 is TGTGCCAGCAGCCTAGGACAGAGCTATGGCTACACCTTC.

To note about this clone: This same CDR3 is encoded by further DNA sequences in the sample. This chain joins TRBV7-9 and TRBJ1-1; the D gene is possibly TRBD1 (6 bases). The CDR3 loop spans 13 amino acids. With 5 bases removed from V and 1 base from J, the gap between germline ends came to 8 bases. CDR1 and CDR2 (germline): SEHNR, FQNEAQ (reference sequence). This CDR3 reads CASSPQGNTEAFF. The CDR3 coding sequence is TGTGCCAGCAGCCCACAGGGGAACACTGAAGCTTTCTTT.

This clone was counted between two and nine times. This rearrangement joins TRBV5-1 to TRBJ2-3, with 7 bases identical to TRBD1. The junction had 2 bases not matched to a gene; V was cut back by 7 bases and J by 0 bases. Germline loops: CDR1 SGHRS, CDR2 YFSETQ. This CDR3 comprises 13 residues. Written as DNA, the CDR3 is TGCGCCAGCGGGACAGCTAGCACAGATACGCAGTATTTT. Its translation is CASGTASTDTQYF. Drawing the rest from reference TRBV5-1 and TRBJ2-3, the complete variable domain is KAGVTQTPRYLIKTRGQQVTLSCSPISGHRSVSWYQQTPGQGLQFLFEYFSETQRNKGNFPGRFSGRQFSNSRSEMNVSTLELGDSALYLCASGTASTDTQYFGPGTRLTVL.

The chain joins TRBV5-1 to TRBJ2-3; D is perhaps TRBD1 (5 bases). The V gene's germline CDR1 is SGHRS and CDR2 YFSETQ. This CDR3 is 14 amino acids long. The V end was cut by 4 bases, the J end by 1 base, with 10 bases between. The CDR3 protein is CASSAARGTDTQYF. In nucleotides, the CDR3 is TGCGCCAGCAGCGCCGCCAGGGGCACAGATACGCAGTATTTT.